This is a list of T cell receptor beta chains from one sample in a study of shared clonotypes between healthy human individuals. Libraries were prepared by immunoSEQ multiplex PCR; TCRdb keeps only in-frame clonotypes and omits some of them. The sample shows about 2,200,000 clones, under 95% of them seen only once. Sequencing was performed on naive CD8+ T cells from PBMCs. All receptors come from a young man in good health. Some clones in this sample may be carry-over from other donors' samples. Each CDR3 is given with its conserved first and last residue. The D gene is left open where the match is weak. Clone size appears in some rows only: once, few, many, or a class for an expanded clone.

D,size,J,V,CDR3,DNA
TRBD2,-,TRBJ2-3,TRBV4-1,CASSQVRREGTDTQYF,TGCGCCAGCAGCCAAGTTCGGCGGGAGGGGACAGATACGCAGTATTTT
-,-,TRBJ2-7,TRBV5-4,CASSSLGQTTYEQYF,TGTGCCAGCAGCTCCCTCGGACAGACTACCTACGAGCAGTACTTC
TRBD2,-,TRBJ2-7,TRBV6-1,CASSEPAGAPYEQYF,TGTGCCAGCAGTGAACCAGCGGGAGCTCCGTACGAGCAGTACTTC
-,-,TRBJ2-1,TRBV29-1,CSGRASGEQFF,TGCAGCGGGAGGGCCTCGGGAGAGCAGTTCTTC
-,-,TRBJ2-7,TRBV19,CASSIERGPYGEQYF,TGTGCCAGTAGTATAGAAAGGGGTCCTTACGGCGAGCAGTACTTC
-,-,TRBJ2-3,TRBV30,CAWGGPDTQYF,TGTGCCTGGGGGGGGCCCGATACGCAGTATTTT
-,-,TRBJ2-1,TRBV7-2,CASSLYAGTYNEQFF,TGTGCCAGCAGCTTATATGCAGGTACCTACAATGAGCAGTTCTTC
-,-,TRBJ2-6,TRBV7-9,CASSPGPNSGANVLTF,TGTGCCAGCAGCCCGGGACCGAACTCTGGGGCCAACGTCCTGACTTTC
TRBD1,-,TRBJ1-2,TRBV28,CASSLTISGTDGYTF,TGTGCCAGCAGTTTAACTATTTCCGGGACAGATGGCTACACCTTC
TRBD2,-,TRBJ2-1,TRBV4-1,CASSQYLAGGHPEQFF,TGCGCCAGCAGCCAGTATCTAGCGGGAGGTCACCCTGAGCAGTTCTTC
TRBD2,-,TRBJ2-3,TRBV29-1,CSVVGHLAGGRRDTQYF,TGCAGCGTTGTTGGACATCTAGCGGGAGGGCGTAGAGATACGCAGTATTTT
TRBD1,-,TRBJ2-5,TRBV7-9,CASSSGQDKEETQYF,TGTGCCAGCAGCTCCGGACAGGACAAGGAGGAGACCCAGTACTTC
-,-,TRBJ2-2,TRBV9,CASSAPQRSLNTGELFF,TGTGCCAGCAGCGCACCCCAGAGGTCGCTGAACACCGGGGAGCTGTTTTTT
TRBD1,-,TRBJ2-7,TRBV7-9,CASSLAGQTYEQYF,TGTGCCAGCAGCTTAGCGGGACAGACCTACGAGCAGTACTTC
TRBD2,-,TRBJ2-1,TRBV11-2,CASSSGRHEQFF,TGTGCCAGCAGTAGCGGGAGACATGAGCAGTTCTTC
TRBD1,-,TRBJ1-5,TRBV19,CASSPGTGNNQPQHF,TGTGCCAGTAGTCCGGGGACAGGGAACAATCAGCCCCAGCATTTT
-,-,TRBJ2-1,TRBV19,CASSPQGGRGEQFF,TGTGCCAGTAGCCCACAGGGAGGCCGGGGAGAGCAGTTCTTC
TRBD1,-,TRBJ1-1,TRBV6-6,CASRTGTGLNTEAFF,TGTGCCAGCAGGACCGGGACAGGGCTGAACACTGAAGCTTTCTTT
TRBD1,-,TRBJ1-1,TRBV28,CASTQTGGMNTEAFF,TGTGCCAGCACCCAGACAGGGGGTATGAACACTGAAGCTTTCTTT
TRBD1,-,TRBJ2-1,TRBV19,CASSTGGVLHEQFF,TGTGCCAGCAGCACAGGGGGCGTTCTCCATGAGCAGTTCTTC
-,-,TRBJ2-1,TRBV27,CASTAGAGAYNEQFF,TGTGCCAGCACCGCGGGGGCGGGAGCCTACAATGAGCAGTTCTTC
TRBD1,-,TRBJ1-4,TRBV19,CASTPRGQTNEKLFF,TGTGCCAGTACCCCCAGGGGGCAAACTAATGAAAAACTGTTTTTT
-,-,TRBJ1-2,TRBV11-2,CASNLLVGYGYTF,TGTGCCAGCAACCTCCTGGTGGGGTATGGCTACACCTTC
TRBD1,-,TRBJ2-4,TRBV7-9,CASSPTDGQGAKNIQYF,TGTGCCAGCAGCCCCACTGACGGACAGGGAGCCAAAAACATTCAGTACTTC
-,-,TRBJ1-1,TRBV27,CASSPRAPNTEAFF,TGTGCCAGCAGCCCGAGGGCGCCGAACACTGAAGCTTTCTTT
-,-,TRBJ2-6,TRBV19,CASNPSRGANVLTF,TGTGCCAGTAACCCCAGTAGGGGAGCCAACGTCCTGACTTTC
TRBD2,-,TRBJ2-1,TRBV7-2,CASSLSAGGPYNEQFF,TGTGCCAGCAGCTTATCGGCGGGAGGGCCCTACAATGAGCAGTTCTTC
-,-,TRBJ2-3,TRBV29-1,CSVETDSNTDTQYF,TGCAGCGTTGAGACAGACTCTAACACAGATACGCAGTATTTT
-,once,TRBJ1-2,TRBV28,CASSATGNYGYTF,TGTGCCAGCAGTGCTACAGGGAACTATGGCTACACCTTC
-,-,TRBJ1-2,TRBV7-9,CASSARDGRRGYGYTF,TGTGCCAGCAGCGCCCGGGACGGTCGGCGGGGCTATGGCTACACCTTC
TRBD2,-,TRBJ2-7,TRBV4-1,CASSPNPRTSGPYEQYF,TGCGCCAGCAGCCCCAACCCCCGGACTAGCGGCCCCTACGAGCAGTACTTC
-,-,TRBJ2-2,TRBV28,CASSLGLTLTGELFF,TGTGCCAGCAGTTTAGGACTAACCCTCACCGGGGAGCTGTTTTTT
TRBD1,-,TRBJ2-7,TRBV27,CASSLRTGGYEQYF,TGTGCCAGCAGTTTAAGGACAGGGGGTTACGAGCAGTACTTC
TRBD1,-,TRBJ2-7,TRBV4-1,CASSHYIGGRSYEQYF,TGCGCCAGCAGCCATTATATAGGGGGCCGCTCCTACGAGCAGTACTTC
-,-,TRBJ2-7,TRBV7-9,CASSLAGTLYEQYF,TGTGCCAGCAGCTTAGCGGGGACCCTCTACGAGCAGTACTTC
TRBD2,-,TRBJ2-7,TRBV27,CASSTWTSGVYEQYF,TGTGCCAGCAGTACCTGGACTAGCGGGGTTTACGAGCAGTACTTC
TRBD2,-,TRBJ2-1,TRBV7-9,CASSLTSGPHNEQFF,TGTGCCAGCAGCTTAACTAGCGGGCCACACAATGAGCAGTTCTTC
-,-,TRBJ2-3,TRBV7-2,CASSAAGGLFSSTDTQYF,TGTGCCAGCAGCGCCGCCGGGGGCCTTTTTTCCAGCACAGATACGCAGTATTTT
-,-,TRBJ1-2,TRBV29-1,CSVEDSGPGAGYTF,TGCAGCGTTGAAGATTCCGGTCCAGGCGCCGGCTACACCTTC
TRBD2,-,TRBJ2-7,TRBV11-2,CASSFQTSVDYEQYF,TGTGCCAGCAGCTTCCAGACTAGCGTCGACTACGAGCAGTACTTC
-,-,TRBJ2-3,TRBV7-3,CASSSLGGDTQYF,TGTGCCAGCAGCTCCTTGGGAGGCGATACGCAGTATTTT
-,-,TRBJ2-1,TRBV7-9,CASSSSISGVTYNEQFF,TGTGCCAGCAGCTCATCCATTAGCGGAGTCACCTACAATGAGCAGTTCTTC